These 4 T cell receptor beta chains share one sample of origin, sequenced in a study of OX40 agonist ivuxolimab in advanced cancers. Profiled with immunoSEQ multiplex PCR; TCRdb holds only in-frame clones, not every one. The table lists around 94,000 clones, roughly 89% of them singletons. The specimen was CD4+ or CD8+ T cells sorted from blood, collected in a trial of the OX40 agonist ivuxolimab. The receptor source for this set is an adult with an advanced solid tumor such as melanoma, head and neck, liver or kidney cancer.

Only one count was recorded for this clone. The gene calls are TRBV7-8 and TRBJ2-4, with a weak D call TRBD2 (5 bases). The CDR3 contains 16 residues. CDR1 and CDR2 (germline): SGHVS, FQNEAQ. The V gene lost 2 bases and the J gene lost 3 bases, with 14 bases spanning the gap. In nucleotides, the CDR3 is TGTGCCAGCAGCTTAAAGTCTGGACTCGTCAAAAACATTCAGTACTTC. Its translation is CASSLKSGLVKNIQYF.

V gene TRBV2 combines with J gene TRBJ2-7; unclear D gene. The CDR3 spans 13 residues. Per germline, CDR1 SNHLY and CDR2 FYNNEI. The V and J ends lost 5 bases and 3 bases respectively, with 11 bases between them. The CDR3 region has the DNA TGTGCCAGCAGTTATACTCCCGGCTACGAGCAGTACTTC. It encodes CASSYTPGYEQYF.

The gene calls are TRBV6-1 and TRBJ1-5; 8 nucleotides align to TRBD1. Germline lookup yields CDR1 MNHNS and CDR2 SASEGT. Unmatched junction bases numbered 4, after V lost 6 bases and J lost 6 bases. The CDR3 runs to 13 residues. In DNA, the CDR3 is TGTGCCAGCAGGGACAGGGAGAGTCAGCCCCAGCATTTT. Its translation is CASRDRESQPQHF.

The rearrangement uses TRBV6-5 and TRBJ2-7; 8 nucleotides agree with TRBD2. With V trimmed by 5 bases and J by 1 base, 7 bases remained unmatched. This CDR3 comprises 15 residues. The V gene's germline CDR1 is MNHEY and CDR2 SVGAGI. The CDR3 DNA sequence: TGTGCCAGCAGTACTCGGGGGGGAGGGTCCTACGAGCAGTACTTC. It encodes CASSTRGGGSYEQYF.